The present entry profiles one TCR beta chain with its context. No antigen is known for it. The sample belongs to a study of T-cell memory formation after mild COVID-19. Whole-study context: Each donor largely had its own TCR clusters.

V lost 2 bases and J lost 1, with 12 bases in between. Looked up from germline, CDR1 is SGHNT and CDR2 is YYREEE (reference sequence). The CDR3 has 16 residues. Each CDR3 protein gets one entry after TCRdb re-called the 5' RACE reads with MiXCR. Here the sample spans 450,000 or so distinct CDR3 sequences, around 25% being singletons. Study-level findings and limits: CD4+ bias marked clones expanding day 15 to 37, unlike balanced contracting clones.

The rearrangement uses TRBV5-4 and TRBJ2-2, with D tentatively TRBD1 (6 bases). This TCR was sampled from an adult woman who had mild COVID-19 (a few samples of this study predate the infection). Cell type and time point are not known. Sequencing input: PBMCs or a T cell subset sorted from them (not recorded which). The CDR3 DNA sequence: TGTGCCAGCAGCTTTGGACAGATTCAGAACACCGGGGAGCTGTTTTTT. This encodes CASSFGQIQNTGELFF.